One and the same sample provided the 31 T cell receptor beta chains below, sequenced in a study of T cell responses to AZD1222 COVID-19 vaccine. Sequenced by immunoSEQ multiplex PCR; TCRdb stores in-frame clones only, minus some. The sample contains around 140,000 clones, just over 90% of which appear only once. The sample was peripheral blood, taken on day 0 of AZD1222 vaccination. The source of these receptors is an adult in good health.

The CDR3 DNA follows: TGTGCCAGCAGCTTAGGGGGAAATGTCCCCTATGGCTACACCTTC. Its translation: CASSLGGNVPYGYTF. The chain has TRBV11-1 and TRBJ1-2; no clear D gene. Trimming removed 1 base from V and 4 bases from J, with 13 bases in between. This CDR3 has 15 amino acids. The germline CDR1 and CDR2 sequences are SGHAT and FQDESV (reference sequence). Combining the CDR3 with reference TRBV11-1 and TRBJ1-2 gives the whole variable domain EAEVAQSPRYKITEKSQAVAFWCDPISGHATLYWYRQILGQGPELLVQFQDESVVDDSQLPKDRFSAERLKGVDSTLKIQPAELGDSAMYLCASSLGGNVPYGYTFGSGTRLTVV.

Remarks on this clone: The same CDR3 is also encoded by other DNA sequences in this sample. This chain links TRBV18 with TRBJ1-5; D gene uncertain. The V end was cut by 3 bases, the J end by 4 bases, with 7 bases between. Per germline, CDR1 KGHSH and CDR2 LQKENI. The CDR3 consists of 13 residues. The CDR3, as DNA: TGTGCCAGCTCACCCGGGGAAAATCAGCCCCAGCATTTT. Translation gives CASSPGENQPQHF.

This chain connects TRBV3-1 (or the pseudogene TRBV3-2) to TRBJ2-1; D is unclear. V was cut by 3 bases and J by 0 bases, with 6 bases left in between. The CDR3 contains 14 residues. Germline V gives CDR1 LGHDT, CDR2 YNNKEL (reference sequence). The CDR3 DNA is TGTGCCAGCAGCCACTCCGACTCCTACAATGAGCAGTTCTTC. It encodes CASSHSDSYNEQFF.

This clone has only one observation. The rearrangement joins TRBV6-5 to TRBJ2-7; TRBD1 might be the D (5 bases). The CDR3 runs to 15 residues. Per the germline V gene, CDR1 is MNHEY and CDR2 is SVGAGI. V lost 6 bases to trimming and J lost 4 bases, with 19 bases between them. The chain's CDR3 is CASRTTSRTPYEQYF. The CDR3 bases are TGTGCCAGCAGAACCACATCCAGGACACCTTACGAGCAGTACTTC.

The V call is TRBV5-4, the J call TRBJ2-1; no firm D call. This CDR3 has 14 residues. The V end lost 0 bases, the J end lost 5 bases, and 9 bases lay between the germline ends. Germline loops: CDR1 SGHNT, CDR2 YYREEE (reference sequence). The CDR3: CASSLDPQNNEQFF. The CDR3 bases are TGTGCCAGCAGCTTGGACCCACAGAACAATGAGCAGTTCTTC.

The chain couples TRBV29-1 to TRBJ2-2; 11 bases fit TRBD1. Unmatched junction bases numbered 4, after V lost 7 bases and J lost 6 bases. Germline V lookup: CDR1 SQVTM, CDR2 ANQGSEA. The CDR3 sequence is 13 residues long. Here the CDR3 reads CSAGGQGAGELFF. CDR3 DNA: TGCAGCGCCGGGGGACAGGGGGCCGGGGAGCTGTTTTTT.

The J gene is TRBJ2-4, the V gene TRBV30; a weak D match, TRBD2 (5 bases). CDR3 length equals 16 residues. Germline V CDR1 and CDR2: GTSNPN, SVGIG (reference sequence). Trimming pared 3 bases from V and 3 bases from J, leaving 18 bases between. The CDR3 DNA follows: TGTGCCTGGAGGAACCCGAGTCCGGGATTCAAAAACATTCAGTACTTC. Translation gives CAWRNPSPGFKNIQYF.

The chain carries TRBV18 and TRBJ1-2; D gene uncertain. Looked up from germline, CDR1 is KGHSH and CDR2 is LQKENI. V lost 1 base and J lost 1, with 10 bases in between. CDR3 length equals 15 residues. CDR3 in amino acids: CASSPLSGLNYGYTF. CDR3 DNA: TGTGCCAGCTCACCACTCTCGGGCCTTAACTATGGCTACACCTTC.

V gene TRBV4-1 combines with J gene TRBJ1-6; D call uncertain. V shed 1 base and J shed 7 bases, with 14 bases lying between them. CDR1 and CDR2 (germline): MGHRA, YSYEKL. This CDR3 is built from 16 residues. CDR3 amino acids: CASSQAPLVINSPLHF. The CDR3 region has the DNA TGCGCCAGCAGCCAAGCCCCATTGGTAATCAATTCACCCCTCCACTTT.

The chain is built from TRBV4-1 and TRBJ1-1; D might be TRBD1 (5 bases). In germline, CDR1 is MGHRA, CDR2 YSYEKL. Between the trimmed V and J ends, which lost 1 base and 6 bases, there was a span of 18 bases. This CDR3 contains 16 residues. CDR3 sequence: CASSQGRRGLGAEAFF. CDR3 nucleotide sequence: TGCGCCAGCAGCCAAGGTAGGAGGGGCCTAGGAGCTGAAGCTTTCTTT.

This chain connects TRBV3-1 (or the pseudogene TRBV3-2) to TRBJ2-1; D may be TRBD2 (5 bases). This CDR3 has 16 residues. V gave up 3 bases and J gave up 6 bases, with 18 bases separating them. Germline CDR1 reads LGHDT; CDR2 reads YNNKEL (reference sequence). The CDR3: CASSHNRWGGGNEQFF. In nucleotides, the CDR3 is TGTGCCAGCAGCCATAATAGGTGGGGTGGAGGCAATGAGCAGTTCTTC.

This sequence joins TRBV15 and TRBJ2-3, with unresolved D. V shed 0 bases and J shed 2 bases, with 6 bases lying between them. Germline CDR1 reads LNHNV; CDR2 reads YYDKDF (reference sequence). This CDR3 is 14 amino acids long. The CDR3 DNA sequence: TGTGCCACCAGCAGAGATAGGGCCACAGATACGCAGTATTTT. It encodes CATSRDRATDTQYF.

The chain links TRBV27 to TRBJ2-2, with D maybe TRBD1 (5 bases). Germline-derived CDR1 and CDR2 are MNHEY and SMNVEV (reference sequence). This CDR3 is built from 13 residues. Trimming removed 3 bases at V and 6 bases at J, with 8 bases between. The CDR3 protein is CASSLGPSGELFF. CDR3 sequence (DNA): TGTGCCAGCAGTTTGGGGCCATCCGGGGAGCTGTTTTTT.

This clone was seen once. The J gene is TRBJ1-2, the V gene TRBV6-5, with D tentatively TRBD1 (5 bases). From germline, CDR1 is MNHEY and CDR2 SVGAGI. V was clipped by 7 bases and J by 7 bases, with 22 bases between them. There are 15 residues in the CDR3. The CDR3 nucleotides are TGTGCCAGCACTCCCGGGGTCGGGGGAGTCCGTGGCTACACCTTC. Protein: CASTPGVGGVRGYTF.

The genes are TRBV6-2 or TRBV6-3 and TRBJ2-1; D possibly corresponds to TRBD2 (6 bases). The germline V gene encodes CDR1 MNHEY and CDR2 SVGEGT. V lost 5 bases to trimming and J lost 0 bases, with 17 bases between them. There are 17 residues in the CDR3. CDR3 sequence: CASSHGAGRSSYNEQFF. The DNA of the CDR3 is TGTGCCAGCAGTCACGGGGCGGGGAGGAGCTCCTACAATGAGCAGTTCTTC.

V and J are TRBV7-2 and TRBJ2-7; D not resolved. CDR1 is SGHTA and CDR2 is FQGNSA in the germline V gene. CDR3 length equals 13 residues. Trimming took 1 base from V and 3 from J, leaving 7 bases between them. The CDR3 coding sequence is TGTGCCAGCAGCTTAGGTGACGGCTACGAGCAGTACTTC. Translated: CASSLGDGYEQYF. Full variable domain (rest looked up from reference TRBV7-2 and TRBJ2-7): GAGVSQSPSNKVTEKGKDVELRCDPISGHTALYWYRQSLGQGLEFLIYFQGNSAPDKSGLPSDRFSAERTGGSVSTLTIQRTQQEDSAVYLCASSLGDGYEQYFGPGTRLTVT.

V and J are TRBV12-5 and TRBJ2-1; D unresolved. This CDR3 spans 12 amino acids. V shed 1 base and J shed 8 bases, with 6 bases lying between them. Germline CDR1 reads LGHNT; CDR2 reads FRNRAP. CDR3 amino acids: CASGLGHDEQFF. CDR3 bases: TGTGCTAGTGGTTTGGGACACGATGAGCAGTTCTTC.

The rearrangement uses TRBV30 and TRBJ1-2; the match to TRBD1 covers 9 bases. The junction had 6 bases not matched to a gene; V was cut back by 2 bases and J by 5 bases. Germline CDR1 and CDR2: GTSNPN and SVGIG (reference sequence). The CDR3 length is 14 residues. The DNA for the CDR3 is TGTGCCTGGAGTCATAAGGGACAGGGATATGGCTACACCTTC. Its protein is CAWSHKGQGYGYTF. The variable domain in full, completed from reference TRBV30 and TRBJ1-2, reads SQTIHQWPATLVQPVGSPLSLECTVEGTSNPNLYWYRQAAGRGLQLLFYSVGIGQISSEVPQNLSASRPQDRQFILSSKKLLLSDSGFYLCAWSHKGQGYGYTFGSGTRLTVV.

V usage is TRBV7-9 and J usage is TRBJ2-7; TRBD1 might be the D (5 bases). Trimming removed 0 bases from V and 3 bases from J, with 12 bases in between. The CDR3 has 15 amino acids. Germline V gene lookup returns CDR1 SEHNR and CDR2 FQNEAQ (reference sequence). The CDR3 reads CASSLAGAGFYEQYF. As DNA, the CDR3 is TGTGCCAGCAGCTTAGCAGGGGCAGGGTTCTACGAGCAGTACTTC.

The V call is TRBV6-5, the J call TRBJ1-3; D unresolved. Per the germline V gene, CDR1 is MNHEY and CDR2 is SVGAGI. V lost 5 bases to trimming and J lost 3 bases, with 5 bases between them. The CDR3 has 12 amino acids. The CDR3 sequence is CASSRGGNTIYF. The CDR3 DNA reads as TGTGCCAGCAGTCGGGGTGGAAACACCATATATTTT.

The chain is built from TRBV25-1 and TRBJ1-4; D is perhaps TRBD1 (6 bases). The CDR3 has 15 residues. V lost 3 bases to trimming and J lost 5 bases, with 13 bases between them. CDR1 and CDR2 from the germline V gene are MGHDK and SYGVNS. The CDR3 nucleotides are TGTGCCAGCAGTGATAGCGGGGGCCAGAATGAAAAACTGTTTTTT. Translated, it gives CASSDSGGQNEKLFF.

The J gene is TRBJ1-6, the V gene TRBV21-1. TRBV21-1 is described as a pseudogene. This CDR3 region has 18 residues. In DNA form, the CDR3 reads TGTGCCAGCAGCCACTTCTCAGGGACTCCCCTTTCCAGTTCACCCCTCCACTTT. Translated: CASSHFSGTPLSSSPLHF.

CDR3 residues: CASRISNQPQHF. In DNA, the CDR3 is TGTGCCAGCAGAATCAGCAATCAGCCCCAGCATTTT. This chain connects TRBV2 to TRBJ1-5; D not resolved. The length of the CDR3 is 12 residues. Germline values: CDR1 SNHLY, CDR2 FYNNEI. Trimming removed 6 bases at V and 1 base at J, with 4 bases between.

The rearrangement links TRBV9 to TRBJ2-7; 8 bases align to TRBD1. V lost 0 bases and J lost 4; bases outside the gene matches: 3. From germline, CDR1 is SGDLS and CDR2 YYNGEE. This CDR3 region has 14 residues. DNA for the CDR3: TGTGCCAGCAGCGTAGCGAACAGGGGGTACGAGCAGTACTTC. This translates into CASSVANRGYEQYF.

This clone showed up just a few times. The V gene is TRBV7-3, the J gene TRBJ2-3; D possibly corresponds to TRBD2 (6 bases). Germline V CDR1 and CDR2: SGHTA, FQGTGA. The CDR3 runs 13 residues. The V gene lost 5 bases and the J gene lost 1 base, with 7 bases spanning the gap. The CDR3 DNA is TGTGCCAGCAGCCCGGGGGGCACAGATACGCAGTATTTT. This sequence encodes CASSPGGTDTQYF. Full variable domain (outside the CDR3, taken from reference TRBV7-3 and TRBJ2-3): GAGVSQTPSNKVTEKGKYVELRCDPISGHTALYWYRQSLGQGPEFLIYFQGTGAADDSGLPNDRFFAVRPEGSVSTLKIQRTERGDSAVYLCASSPGGTDTQYFGPGTRLTVL.

This rearrangement joins TRBV5-1 to TRBJ1-2; D gene unclear. There are 16 residues in the CDR3. V was pared by 5 bases and J by 1 base, with 18 bases between. Germline lookup yields CDR1 SGHRS and CDR2 YFSETQ. This CDR3 is CASRVGFEVVNYGYTF. The CDR3 bases are TGCGCCAGCAGAGTTGGATTCGAGGTGGTTAACTATGGCTACACCTTC.

The chain couples TRBV3-1 (or the pseudogene TRBV3-2) to TRBJ1-2; TRBD1 matches at 9 bases. Germline CDR1 reads LGHDT; CDR2 reads YNNKEL (reference sequence). V lost 0 bases to trimming and J lost 5 bases; unmatched junction nucleotides: 7. The CDR3 spans 16 residues. Here the CDR3 reads CASSQDPGTGSYGYTF. The CDR3 coding sequence is TGTGCCAGCAGCCAAGATCCGGGGACAGGGAGTTATGGCTACACCTTC.

In DNA, the CDR3 is TGTGCCAGCATGAGGGGAAGGGCGGGGAGCAATCAGCCCCAGCATTTT. It encodes CASMRGRAGSNQPQHF. The chain carries TRBV28 and TRBJ1-5; weak D call: TRBD1 (5 bases). The CDR3 loop spans 16 amino acids. Trimming removed 7 bases from V and 1 base from J, with 17 bases in between. CDR1 and CDR2 from the germline V gene are MDHEN and SYDVKM.

This clone was detected many times. The gene calls are TRBV24-1 and TRBJ1-5; perhaps TRBD1 as D (6 bases). CDR1 and CDR2 from the germline V gene are KGHDR and SFDVKD. V was shortened by 7 bases and J by 7 bases, with 22 bases between the two germline ends. The CDR3 runs to 16 residues. The CDR3 DNA follows: TGTGCCACCAGCGCACCGGGACAAACGGTTCAGCAGCCCCAGCATTTT. Translated, it gives CATSAPGQTVQQPQHF.

The chain recombines TRBV6-2 or TRBV6-3 with TRBJ1-3; the D is unclear. The V gene's germline CDR1 is MNHEY and CDR2 SVGEGT. CDR3 size: 14 residues. V lost 4 bases to trimming and J lost 4 bases, with 11 bases between them. The CDR3: CASSFRVAGNTIYF. The CDR3, as DNA: TGTGCCAGCAGTTTCCGTGTCGCCGGAAACACCATATATTTT.

This chain joins TRBV10-3 and TRBJ1-2; 8 bases are a match to TRBD1. CDR3 length: 13 residues. J was trimmed by 8 bases and V by 0 bases; bases with no gene match: 2. The germline V gene has CDR1 ENHRY and CDR2 SYGVKD. The CDR3 region is CAISESQGEGYTF. Written as DNA, the CDR3 is TGTGCCATCAGTGAGTCACAGGGGGAGGGCTACACCTTC.